These 14 T cell receptor beta chains originate from one sample sequenced in a study of shared clonotypes between healthy human individuals. This table comes from immunoSEQ multiplex PCR, and its TCRdb copy is limited to in-frame clones, with some not included. The profile shows about 450,000 clones, around three quarters of them singletons. Sequenced input: PBMCs. The receptors were gathered from a woman in her 40s in good health. Some clones in this sample may be carry-over from other donors' samples.

The CDR3 nucleotides read TGTGCCAGTAGTATACAACCAGGGGGGAACACTGAAGCTTTCTTT. Translated: CASSIQPGGNTEAFF. This chain joins TRBV19 and TRBJ1-1, with 7 bases aligning to TRBD1. The trim removed 2 bases at V and 1 base at J, leaving 4 bases unmatched. The CDR3 length is 15 residues. Germline CDR1 is LNHDA and CDR2 is SQIVND (reference sequence).

This clone has more than one count but fewer than ten. The genes are TRBV30 and TRBJ1-5; D not certain. CDR3 size: 13 residues. CDR1 and CDR2 (germline): GTSNPN, SVGIG (reference sequence). V shed 2 bases and J shed 4 bases, with 9 bases lying between them. CDR3 in amino acids: CAWSYGENQPQHF. CDR3 in DNA: TGTGCCTGGAGTTACGGGGAGAATCAGCCCCAGCATTTT.

This clone showed up just a few times. This chain joins TRBV10-3 and TRBJ2-2; TRBD2 matches at 10 bases. Germline CDR1 ENHRY, CDR2 SYGVKD. After removal of 4 bases from V and 6 bases from J, the junction contained 5 bases not matched to a gene. The CDR3 length is 15 residues. The CDR3 region is CAISAGLAAPGELFF. The CDR3 DNA follows: TGTGCCATCAGTGCTGGACTAGCGGCCCCCGGGGAGCTGTTTTTT.

The chain has TRBV7-3 and TRBJ2-3, with 7 bases that match TRBD1. The CDR3 spans 13 residues. V lost 1 base, J lost 14 bases, and 9 bases stayed unmatched. Germline CDR1 reads SGHTA; CDR2 reads FQGTGA. This CDR3 reads CASSLNLETGMYF. The CDR3 DNA follows: TGTGCCAGCAGCTTAAACTTGGAGACAGGGATGTATTTT. Complete variable domain (other parts from reference TRBV7-3 and TRBJ2-3): GAGVSQTPSNKVTEKGKYVELRCDPISGHTALYWYRQSLGQGPEFLIYFQGTGAADDSGLPNDRFFAVRPEGSVSTLKIQRTERGDSAVYLCASSLNLETGMYFGPGTRLTVL.

V usage is TRBV4-2 and J usage is TRBJ2-2, with TRBD2 identical over 7 bases. CDR1 and CDR2 from the germline V gene are LGHNA and YNFKEQ. This CDR3 has 17 residues. V gave up 0 bases and J gave up 1 base; unmatched junction bases: 5. In nucleotides, the CDR3 is TGTGCCAGCAGCCAAGATCGGGACTATGGGAACACCGGGGAGCTGTTTTTT. Translation gives CASSQDRDYGNTGELFF.

The chain recombines TRBV5-4 with TRBJ2-5; TRBD2 agrees at 9 bases. The J call is doubtful: the DNA matches TRBJ2-7 better. The CDR3 has 15 residues. Germline lookup yields CDR1 SGHNT and CDR2 YYREEE (reference sequence). This chain's CDR3 is CASSLGTSANYEQYF. Written as DNA, the CDR3 is TGTGCCAGCAGCTTGGGGACTAGCGCGAACTACGAGCAGTACTTC.

The chain is built from TRBV2 and TRBJ2-5; 7 positions match TRBD1. Looked up from germline, CDR1 is SNHLY and CDR2 is FYNNEI. The CDR3 length is 15 residues. V dropped 5 bases and J dropped 1; count of bases not matched to a gene: 7. Here the CDR3 reads CASSPTGASQETQYF. Written as DNA, the CDR3 is TGTGCCAGCAGTCCTACAGGGGCTTCCCAAGAGACCCAGTACTTC.

The chain joins TRBV6-1 to TRBJ1-5; D call uncertain. CDR1 MNHNS and CDR2 SASEGT come from the germline V gene. Trimming removed 7 bases at V and 6 bases at J, with 19 bases between. The length of the CDR3 is 15 residues. Here the CDR3 reads CASIPVGNRGQPQHF. CDR3 nucleotides: TGTGCCAGCATCCCCGTCGGGAACCGGGGTCAGCCCCAGCATTTT.

The chain has TRBV15 and TRBJ1-2, with 9 bases matching TRBD1. Germline V gives CDR1 LNHNV, CDR2 YYDKDF (reference sequence). The CDR3 extends over 17 amino acids. V was clipped by 0 bases and J by 8 bases; unmatched bases: 13. The DNA for the CDR3 is TGTGCCACCAGCAGAGATCCCACCGGGACAGGGCCGAGCGGCTACACCTTC. Translation: CATSRDPTGTGPSGYTF.

This clone has just a few counts. This chain uses TRBV27 with TRBJ2-5; TRBD1 or TRBD2 may be the D gene (5 bases each). This CDR3 comprises 15 residues. Germline-derived CDR1 and CDR2 are MNHEY and SMNVEV (reference sequence). The V end lost 5 bases, the J end lost 1 base, and 14 bases lay between the germline ends. The CDR3 nucleotides are TGTGCCAGCAGTAAGTCACCGGGACGCCAAGAGACCCAGTACTTC. It yields the protein CASSKSPGRQETQYF.

Of note for this clone: It is likely a read error: a sequence one base away is far more abundant. V usage is TRBV30 and J usage is TRBJ2-7; D remains unclear. V gave up 0 bases and J gave up 1 base, with 13 bases separating them. The CDR3 consists of 15 residues. CDR1 is GTSNPN and CDR2 is SVGIG in the germline V gene (reference sequence). The CDR3 protein is CAWSVHGLESYEQYF. DNA for the CDR3: TGTGCCTGGAGTGTACATGGGCTAGAATCCTACGAGCAGTACTTC. The full variable domain, its missing parts supplied by reference TRBV30 and TRBJ2-7, is SQTIHQWPATLVQPVGSPLSLECTVEGTSNPNLYWYRQAAGRGLQLLFYSVGIGQISSEVPQNLSASRPQDRQFILSSKKLLLSDSGFYLCAWSVHGLESYEQYFGPGTRLTVT.

The V call is TRBV19, the J call TRBJ2-1; 9 bases are a match to TRBD2. The germline V gene encodes CDR1 LNHDA and CDR2 SQIVND (reference sequence). With V trimmed by 1 base and J by 8 bases, 9 bases remained unmatched. This CDR3 is 16 amino acids long. The CDR3 coding sequence is TGTGCCAGTAGTATAGTTAGCGGGAGTGGTTTAGATGAGCAGTTCTTC. Its protein product is CASSIVSGSGLDEQFF.

V usage is TRBV7-9 and J usage is TRBJ2-3; 9 bases line up with TRBD2. The CDR3 loop spans 15 amino acids. V lost 6 bases, J lost 6 bases, and 10 bases stayed unmatched. CDR1 SEHNR and CDR2 FQNEAQ come from the germline V gene (reference sequence). The CDR3 DNA reads as TGTGCCAGCAGGGAGACTAGCGGCCCCGATGATACGCAGTATTTT. Protein sequence: CASRETSGPDDTQYF.

The gene calls are TRBV5-1 and TRBJ1-2; D is unresolved. Germline V CDR1 and CDR2: SGHRS, YFSETQ. The CDR3 extends over 14 amino acids. The V end lost 1 base, the J end lost 7 bases, and 14 bases lay between the germline ends. CDR3 in amino acids: CASSLSSDAIGYTF. The CDR3 nucleotides read TGCGCCAGCAGCTTGTCGTCCGATGCTATTGGCTACACCTTC.